This T cell receptor (beta chain) was sequenced in a study of shared clonotypes between healthy human individuals. In its sample, this clone was seen a few times. The sample holds other DNA sequences that translate to the same CDR3. V gave up 6 bases and J gave up 0 bases; unmatched junction bases: 4. Per germline, CDR1 MDHEN and CDR2 SYDVKM. The CDR3 contains 14 residues. The authors split each subset's genomic DNA evenly across several immunoSEQ plates. Only in-frame clones appear in the TCRdb table, and some are missing; sequencing was by immunoSEQ multiplex PCR. The sample includes 2 million to 2.5 million clones, 85% to 95% of them seen just once. All donors were healthy HIV-negative adults lacking recent acute infections or vaccinations.

This receptor was taken from a man between 18 and 35 years old in good health. Some clones in this sample may be carry-over from other donors' samples. Sequenced input: naive CD4+ T cells from PBMCs. The subset here: CD45RA+ positively selected. The chain combines TRBV28 with TRBJ1-1, with TRBD1 matching over 7 bases. CDR3 nucleotide sequence: TGTGCCAGCAGCACGGGACAGATGAACACTGAAGCTTTCTTT. It translates to CASSTGQMNTEAFF.